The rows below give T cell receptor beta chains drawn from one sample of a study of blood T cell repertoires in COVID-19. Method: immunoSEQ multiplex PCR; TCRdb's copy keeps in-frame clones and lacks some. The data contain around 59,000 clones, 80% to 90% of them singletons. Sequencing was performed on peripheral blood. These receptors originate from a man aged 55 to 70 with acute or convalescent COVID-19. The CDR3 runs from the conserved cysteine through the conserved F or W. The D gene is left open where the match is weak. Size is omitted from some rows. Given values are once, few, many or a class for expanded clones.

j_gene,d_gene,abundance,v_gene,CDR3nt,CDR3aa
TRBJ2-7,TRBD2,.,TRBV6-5,TGTGCCAGCAGACTGAGCGGGAGGGCAGCCTACGAGCAGTACTTC,CASRLSGRAAYEQYF
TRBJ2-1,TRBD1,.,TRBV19,TGTGCCAGTAGGGTGACAGGGGGGTCCTACAATGAGCAGTTCTTC,CASRVTGGSYNEQFF
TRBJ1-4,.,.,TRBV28,TGTGCCACTACAACCTGGGGAGTCAGAGGCGAAAAACTGTTTTTT,CATTTWGVRGEKLFF
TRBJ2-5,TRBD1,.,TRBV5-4,TGTGCCAGCAGCCCAACCCGGGACAGGGCTCAAGAGACCCAGTACTTC,CASSPTRDRAQETQYF
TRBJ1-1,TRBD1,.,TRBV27,TGTGCCAGCAGTTTAACAAAGACAGGGGGCCTTGACGGCACTGAAGCTTTCTTT,CASSLTKTGGLDGTEAFF
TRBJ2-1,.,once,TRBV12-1,TGTGCCAGCAGCTTTGATGGGCGGGAGTGCTACAATGAGCAGTTCTTC,CASSFDGRECYNEQFF
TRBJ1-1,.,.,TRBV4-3,TGCGCCAGCAGCCAGGGGAGCGGGAACACTGAAGCTTTCTTT,CASSQGSGNTEAFF
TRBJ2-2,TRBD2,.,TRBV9,TGTGCCAGCAGCCTAGGACTAGCGGGCACCGGGGAGCTGTTTTTT,CASSLGLAGTGELFF
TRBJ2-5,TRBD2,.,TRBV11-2,TGTGCCAGCAGCTTTCCGGGACTAGCGAACCAAGAGACCCAGTACTTC,CASSFPGLANQETQYF
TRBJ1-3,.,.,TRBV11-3,TGTGCCAGCAGCCCCCGCGTACTCTCTGGAAACACCATATATTTT,CASSPRVLSGNTIYF
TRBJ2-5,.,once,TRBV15,TGTGCCACCAGCAGAGATCCATTAGAGACCCAGTACTTC,CATSRDPLETQYF
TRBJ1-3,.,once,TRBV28,TGTGCCAGCAGTTTTCCCACACAGAGAAGAGGAAACACCATATATTTT,CASSFPTQRRGNTIYF
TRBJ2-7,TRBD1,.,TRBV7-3,TGTGCCAGCAGCCAGACAGGGGGCAGAACGGACGAGCAGTACTTC,CASSQTGGRTDEQYF
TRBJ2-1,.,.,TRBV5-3,TGTGCCAGAAGCTACCCTAGGAATGCTCGCGTCCATGAGCAGTTCTTC,CARSYPRNARVHEQFF
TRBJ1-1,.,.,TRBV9,TGTGCCAGCAGCGTTTCTATCCGGGGAGGGGACACTGAAGCTTTCTTT,CASSVSIRGGDTEAFF
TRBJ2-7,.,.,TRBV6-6,TGTGCCAGCAGTTACTTTACAGGTTCCTACGAGCAGTACTTC,CASSYFTGSYEQYF
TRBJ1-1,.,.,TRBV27,TGTGCCAGCGTCCTCAACACTGAAGCTTTCTTT,CASVLNTEAFF
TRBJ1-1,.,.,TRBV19,TGTGCCAGTAGCCTAGGGCGGGTGAACACTGAAGCTTTCTTT,CASSLGRVNTEAFF
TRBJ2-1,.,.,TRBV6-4,TGTGCCAGCAGTGACGGGACTCCCTACAATGAGCAGTTCTTC,CASSDGTPYNEQFF
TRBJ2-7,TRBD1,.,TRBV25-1,TGTGCCAGCAGTGAATCAGGGACAGGTGCCTTCTCCTACGAGCAGTACTTC,CASSESGTGAFSYEQYF
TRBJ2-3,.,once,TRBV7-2,TGTGCCAGCAGCCCTCTAATTGCCACAGATACGCAGTATTTT,CASSPLIATDTQYF
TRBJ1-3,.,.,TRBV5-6,TGTGCCAGCAGCTTGGCCAGAAACACCATATATTTT,CASSLARNTIYF
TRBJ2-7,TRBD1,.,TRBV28,TGTGCCAGCAGTTTACGGTTATCAGGGGGCTTTGATTACGAGCAGTACTTC,CASSLRLSGGFDYEQYF
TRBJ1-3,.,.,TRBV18,TGTGCCAGCTCACCTCGGGACATTAGGAACACCATATATTTT,CASSPRDIRNTIYF
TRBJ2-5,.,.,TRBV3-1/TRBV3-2,TGTGCCAGCAGCCAAGATTCCCTAGCGGAGACCCAGTACTTC,CASSQDSLAETQYF
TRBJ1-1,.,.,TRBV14,TGTGCCAGCAGCTTACTTTCCCTCCTGAACACTGAAGCTTTCTTT,CASSLLSLLNTEAFF
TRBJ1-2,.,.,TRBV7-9,TGTGCCAGCAGCTCCACGGGTTTCTATGGCTACACCTTC,CASSSTGFYGYTF
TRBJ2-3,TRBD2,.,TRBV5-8,TGTGCCAGCAGCCACGGGGGGGAGAGCACAGATACGCAGTATTTT,CASSHGGESTDTQYF
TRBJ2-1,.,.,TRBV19,TGTGCCAGTAGCTCCCGGACTTGGGGGGCCTACAATGAGCAGTTCTTC,CASSSRTWGAYNEQFF
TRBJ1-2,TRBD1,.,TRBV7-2,TGTGCCAGCAGCCGGGACAGTCACTATGGCTACACCTTC,CASSRDSHYGYTF
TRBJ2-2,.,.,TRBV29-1,TGCAGCGTCCAACCCACGGGGGGCTTTAACACCGGGGAGCTGTTTTTT,CSVQPTGGFNTGELFF
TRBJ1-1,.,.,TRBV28,TGTGCCAGCAATATAGTAGGACACGAGAACACTGAAGCTTTCTTT,CASNIVGHENTEAFF
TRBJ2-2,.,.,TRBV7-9,TGTGCCAGCAGCTTTCTCCGACAAACCGGGGAGCTGTTTTTT,CASSFLRQTGELFF
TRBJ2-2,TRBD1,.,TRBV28,TGTGCCAGCAGTTTCAGGGGGCCCCGAGGGACCGGGGAGCTGTTTTTT,CASSFRGPRGTGELFF
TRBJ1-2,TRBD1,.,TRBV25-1,TGTGCCAGCAGTGAATGGCCGGGACAGGGTAGTGACTATGGCTACACCTTC,CASSEWPGQGSDYGYTF
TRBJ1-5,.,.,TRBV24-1,TGTGCCACCAGTGACGCCGGGACATCCACTAATCAGCCCCAGCATTTT,CATSDAGTSTNQPQHF
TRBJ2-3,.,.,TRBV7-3,TGTGCCAGCAGCTCCGGCGCGGGATCAGATACGCAGTATTTT,CASSSGAGSDTQYF
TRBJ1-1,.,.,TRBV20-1,TGCAGTGCTATTCTACAGGGCGGAGCTTTCTTT,CSAILQGGAFF
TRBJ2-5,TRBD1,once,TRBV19,TGTGCCAGTAGTATAGGACAGGGGCGAGAGACCCAGTACTTC,CASSIGQGRETQYF
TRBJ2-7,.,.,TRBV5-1,TGCGCCAGCAGCTTGGACGGGACTCTGGGGGACGAGCAGTACTTC,CASSLDGTLGDEQYF
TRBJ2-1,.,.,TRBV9,TGTGCCAGCAGCGTAGCTAATCAGGCCCAGATGGGTGAGCAGTTCTTC,CASSVANQAQMGEQFF
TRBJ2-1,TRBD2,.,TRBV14,TGTGCCAGCAGCCCACTAGCGGGGGTAGGGGATGAGCAGTTCTTC,CASSPLAGVGDEQFF
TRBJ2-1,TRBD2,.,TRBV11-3,TGTGCCAGTTCCGGGACTAGCGGCTCCAATGAGCAGTTCTTC,CASSGTSGSNEQFF
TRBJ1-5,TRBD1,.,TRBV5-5,TGTGCCAGCAGCCCGTGGACAGGGACACATAGCAATCAGCCCCAGCATTTT,CASSPWTGTHSNQPQHF
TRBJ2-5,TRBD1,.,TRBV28,TGTGCCAGCAGCAGGGGACAGGAGCTTCCTTGGACCCAGTACTTC,CASSRGQELPWTQYF
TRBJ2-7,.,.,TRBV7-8,TGTGCCAGCAGCTCCCACAGCTACGAGCAGTACTTC,CASSSHSYEQYF